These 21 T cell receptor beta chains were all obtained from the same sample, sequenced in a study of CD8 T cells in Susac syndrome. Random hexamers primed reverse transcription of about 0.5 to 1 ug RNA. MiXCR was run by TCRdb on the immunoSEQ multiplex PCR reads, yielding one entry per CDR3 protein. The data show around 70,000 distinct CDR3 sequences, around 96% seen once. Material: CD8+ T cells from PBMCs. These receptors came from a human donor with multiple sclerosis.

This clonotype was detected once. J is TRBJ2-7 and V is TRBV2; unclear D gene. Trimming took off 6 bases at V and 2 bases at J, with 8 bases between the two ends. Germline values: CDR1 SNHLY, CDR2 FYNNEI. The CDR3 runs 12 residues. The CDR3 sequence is CASRGSTYEQYF. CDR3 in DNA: TGTGCCAGCAGGGGTAGTACCTACGAGCAGTACTTC.

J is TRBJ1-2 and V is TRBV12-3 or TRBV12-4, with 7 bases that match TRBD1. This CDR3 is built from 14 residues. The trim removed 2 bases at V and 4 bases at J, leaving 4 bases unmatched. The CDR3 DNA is TGTGCCAGCAGTTTAAATGCAGGGGGCTATGGCTACACCTTC. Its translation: CASSLNAGGYGYTF.

CDR3 sequence reads: CASSLEWRGNEQFF. The CDR3, as DNA: TGCGCCAGCAGCTTGGAATGGAGGGGCAATGAGCAGTTCTTC. The chain has TRBV5-1 and TRBJ2-1; possibly TRBD2 for D (6 bases). CDR3 length: 14 residues. The V gene's germline CDR1 is SGHRS and CDR2 YFSETQ. Trimming stripped 0 bases from V and 6 bases from J, with 10 bases between.

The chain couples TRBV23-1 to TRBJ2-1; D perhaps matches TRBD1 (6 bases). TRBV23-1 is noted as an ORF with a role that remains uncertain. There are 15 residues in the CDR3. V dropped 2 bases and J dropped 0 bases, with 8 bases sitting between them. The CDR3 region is CASSQRGISYNEQFF. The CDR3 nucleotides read TGCGCCAGCAGTCAAAGGGGGATCTCCTACAATGAGCAGTTCTTC.

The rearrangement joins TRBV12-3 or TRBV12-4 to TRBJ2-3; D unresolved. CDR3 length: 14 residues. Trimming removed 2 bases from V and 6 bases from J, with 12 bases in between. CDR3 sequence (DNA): TGTGCCAGCAGTTTATCAATGAGATTGGATACGCAGTATTTT. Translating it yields CASSLSMRLDTQYF.

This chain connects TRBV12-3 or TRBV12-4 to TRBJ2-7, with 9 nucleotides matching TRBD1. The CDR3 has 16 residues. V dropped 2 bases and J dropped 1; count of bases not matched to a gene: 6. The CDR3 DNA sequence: TGTGCCAGCAGTTTAACCGGGACAGGGTATTCCTACGAGCAGTACTTC. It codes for CASSLTGTGYSYEQYF.

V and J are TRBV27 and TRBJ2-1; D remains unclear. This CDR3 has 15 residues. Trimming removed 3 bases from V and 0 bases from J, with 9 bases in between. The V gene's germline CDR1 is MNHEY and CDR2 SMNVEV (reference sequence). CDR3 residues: CASSLTTNSYNEQFF. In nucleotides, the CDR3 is TGTGCCAGCAGTTTGACCACAAACTCCTACAATGAGCAGTTCTTC.

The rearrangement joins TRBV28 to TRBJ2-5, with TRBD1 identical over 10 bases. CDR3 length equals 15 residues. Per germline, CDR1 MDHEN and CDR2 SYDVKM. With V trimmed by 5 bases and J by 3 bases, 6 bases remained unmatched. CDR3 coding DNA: TGTGCCAGCAGTCCCCGTGGGACAGGGGAAGAGACCCAGTACTTC. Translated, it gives CASSPRGTGEETQYF.

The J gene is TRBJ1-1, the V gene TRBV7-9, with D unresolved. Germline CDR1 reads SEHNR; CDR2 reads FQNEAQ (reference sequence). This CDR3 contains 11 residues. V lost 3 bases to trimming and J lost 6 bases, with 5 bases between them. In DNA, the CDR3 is TGTGCCAGCAGCTTCGGTCCTGAAGCTTTCTTT. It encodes CASSFGPEAFF.

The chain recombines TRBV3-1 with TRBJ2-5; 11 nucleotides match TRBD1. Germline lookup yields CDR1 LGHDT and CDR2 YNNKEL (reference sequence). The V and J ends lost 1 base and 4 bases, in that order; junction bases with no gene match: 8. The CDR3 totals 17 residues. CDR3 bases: TGTGCCAGCAGCCAAGGAACCGGGACAGGGGGATTAGAGACCCAGTACTTC. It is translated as CASSQGTGTGGLETQYF.

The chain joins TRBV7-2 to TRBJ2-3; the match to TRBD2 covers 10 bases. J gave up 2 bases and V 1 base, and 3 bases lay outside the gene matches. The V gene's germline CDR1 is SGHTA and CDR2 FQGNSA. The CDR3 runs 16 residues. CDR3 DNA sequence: TGTGCCAGCAGCTTAGGTAGCGGGGGGACCACAGATACGCAGTATTTT. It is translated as CASSLGSGGTTDTQYF.

The CDR3 region has the DNA TGCAGCGTTGAAGCAGGGGCCGAGCAGTTCTTC. Its translation is CSVEAGAEQFF. V and J are TRBV29-1 and TRBJ2-1, with a weak D call TRBD1 (6 bases). Trimming shortened V by 1 base and J by 10 bases, and 8 bases separated the two germline ends. There are 11 residues in the CDR3. Germline V gene data show CDR1 as SQVTM and CDR2 as ANQGSEA.

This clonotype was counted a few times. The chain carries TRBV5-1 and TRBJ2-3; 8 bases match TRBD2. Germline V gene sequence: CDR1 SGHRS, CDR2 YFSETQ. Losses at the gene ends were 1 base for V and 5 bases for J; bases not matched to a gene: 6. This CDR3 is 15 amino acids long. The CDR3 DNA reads TGCGCCAGCAGCTTGACGGGGGGGCAGGGAGATACGCAGTATTTT. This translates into CASSLTGGQGDTQYF.

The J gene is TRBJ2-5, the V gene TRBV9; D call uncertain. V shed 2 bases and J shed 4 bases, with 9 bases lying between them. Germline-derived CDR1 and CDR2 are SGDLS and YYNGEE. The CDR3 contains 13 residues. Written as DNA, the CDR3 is TGTGCCAGCAGCGTGGACGTTATAGAGACCCAGTACTTC. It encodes CASSVDVIETQYF. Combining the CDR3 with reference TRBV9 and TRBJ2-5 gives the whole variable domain DSGVTQTPKHLITATGQRVTLRCSPRSGDLSVYWYQQSLDQGLQFLIQYYNGEERAKGNILERFSAQQFPDLHSELNLSSLELGDSALYFCASSVDVIETQYFGPGTRLLVL.

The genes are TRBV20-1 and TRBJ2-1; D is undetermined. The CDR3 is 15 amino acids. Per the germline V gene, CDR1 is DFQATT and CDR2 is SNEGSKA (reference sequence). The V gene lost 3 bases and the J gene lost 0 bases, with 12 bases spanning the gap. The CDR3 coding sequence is TGCAGTGCTAGCCCTGCAGAGAGCTCCTACAATGAGCAGTTCTTC. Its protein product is CSASPAESSYNEQFF.

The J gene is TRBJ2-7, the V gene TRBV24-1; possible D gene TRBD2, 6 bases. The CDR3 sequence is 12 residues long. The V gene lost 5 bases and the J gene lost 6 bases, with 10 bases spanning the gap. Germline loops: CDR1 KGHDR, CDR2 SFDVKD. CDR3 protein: CATSAPGGEQYF. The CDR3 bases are TGTGCCACCAGTGCCCCCGGGGGCGAGCAGTACTTC.

The CDR3 loop is CATSRGTRGPRGEQFF. The CDR3, as DNA: TGTGCCACCAGCAGAGGGACCAGAGGTCCGCGAGGCGAGCAGTTCTTC. The chain has TRBV15 and TRBJ2-1; D not certain. The CDR3 is made up of 16 amino acids. Trimming took off 1 base at V and 10 bases at J, with 20 bases between the two ends. Germline V gene data show CDR1 as LNHNV and CDR2 as YYDKDF (reference sequence).

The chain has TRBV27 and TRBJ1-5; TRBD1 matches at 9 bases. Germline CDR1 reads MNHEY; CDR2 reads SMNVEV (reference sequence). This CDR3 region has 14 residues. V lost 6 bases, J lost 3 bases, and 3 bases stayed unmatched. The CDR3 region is CASRTGGNNQPQHF. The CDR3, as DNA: TGTGCCAGCAGAACAGGGGGCAACAATCAGCCCCAGCATTTT.

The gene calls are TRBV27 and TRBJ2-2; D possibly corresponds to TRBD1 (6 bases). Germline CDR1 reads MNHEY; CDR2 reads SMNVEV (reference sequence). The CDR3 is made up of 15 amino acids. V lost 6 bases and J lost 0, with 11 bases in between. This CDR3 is CASSTGTSNTGELFF. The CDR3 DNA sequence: TGTGCCAGCAGCACCGGGACATCGAACACCGGGGAGCTGTTTTTT.

The CDR3, as DNA: TGCGCCAGCAGCCAAGAAGCCGGGACTAATCCCGGGGAGCTGTTTTTT. As protein: CASSQEAGTNPGELFF. J is TRBJ2-2 and V is TRBV4-3; 7 positions match TRBD2. The V and J ends lost 0 bases and 6 bases, in that order; junction bases with no gene match: 7. CDR1 LGHNA and CDR2 YSLEER come from the germline V gene. CDR3 length: 16 amino acids.

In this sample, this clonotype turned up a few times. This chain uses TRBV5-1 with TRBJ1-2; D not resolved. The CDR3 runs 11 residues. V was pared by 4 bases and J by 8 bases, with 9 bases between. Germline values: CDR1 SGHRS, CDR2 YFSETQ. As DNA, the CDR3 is TGCGCCAGCAGCCGGGGTAACGGCTACACCTTC. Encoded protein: CASSRGNGYTF.